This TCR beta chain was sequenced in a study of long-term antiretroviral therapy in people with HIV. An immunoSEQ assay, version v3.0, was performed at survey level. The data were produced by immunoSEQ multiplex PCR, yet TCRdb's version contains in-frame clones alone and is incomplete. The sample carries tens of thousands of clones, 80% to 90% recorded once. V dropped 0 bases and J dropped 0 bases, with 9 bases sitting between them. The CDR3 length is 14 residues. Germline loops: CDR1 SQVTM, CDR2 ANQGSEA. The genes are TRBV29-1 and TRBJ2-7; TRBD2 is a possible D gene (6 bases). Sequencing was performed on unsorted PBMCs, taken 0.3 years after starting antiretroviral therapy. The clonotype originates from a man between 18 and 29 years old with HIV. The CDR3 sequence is CSVEEKGLSYEQYF. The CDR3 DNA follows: TGCAGCGTTGAAGAAAAGGGACTCTCCTACGAGCAGTACTTC.